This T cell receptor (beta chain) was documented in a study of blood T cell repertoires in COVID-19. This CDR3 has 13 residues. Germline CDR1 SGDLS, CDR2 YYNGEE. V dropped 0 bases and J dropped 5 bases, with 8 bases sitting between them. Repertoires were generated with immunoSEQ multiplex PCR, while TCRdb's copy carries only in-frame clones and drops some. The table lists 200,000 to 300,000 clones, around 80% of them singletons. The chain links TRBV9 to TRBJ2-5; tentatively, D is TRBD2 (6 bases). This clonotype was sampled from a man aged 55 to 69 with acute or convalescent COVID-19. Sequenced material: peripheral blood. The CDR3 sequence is CASSVDGRETQYF. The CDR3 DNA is TGTGCCAGCAGCGTAGATGGGAGGGAGACCCAGTACTTC.